The present TCR beta chain was sequenced within a study of blood T cell repertoires in COVID-19. Authors' data handling: Amplification of reference gene primers was used by the study to estimate nucleated cell counts. Sequencing used immunoSEQ multiplex PCR; TCRdb keeps in-frame clones, though not all of them. D and trimming come from the DNA, and the V and J calls and clone size come from that table. The sample shows approximately 480,000 clones, roughly 87% of them seen only once. The sequencing sample was made of PBMCs or T cells enriched from blood (not recorded which). This sequence was found in a woman aged 18-29 years who had recovered from COVID-19.

The CDR3 DNA follows: TGTGCCAGCAGCTTAAAAGCGGGGGGCCCCACCGGGGAGCTGTTTTTT. Protein sequence: CASSLKAGGPTGELFF. This chain joins TRBV7-3 and TRBJ2-2; 9 bases map to TRBD2. The CDR3 totals 16 residues. Germline CDR1 and CDR2: SGHTA and FQGTGA. V gave up 1 base and J gave up 4 bases; unmatched junction bases: 4.